The clone carrying this T cell receptor (beta chain) occurred a few times. Antigen specificity is unknown. This sample was taken from a study of T cell repertoires in cytomegalovirus infection. About the research overall: It was recently identified HLA-C-restricted and well-studied HLA-B-restricted CMV epitopes that the study used. In public TCR beta signatures, there were indications of both CMV infection and matching HLA type. Study-wide results and caveats: HLA-C-restricted CMV-specific TCR beta clonotypes were dominant in the ex vivo response.

This CDR3 spans 15 amino acids. CDR1 MNHEY and CDR2 SVGAGI come from the germline V gene. Losses at the gene ends were 0 bases for V and 2 bases for J; bases not matched to a gene: 2. TCRdb reprocessed the reads via MiXCR and lists one record per CDR3 protein. The sample includes roughly 51,000 distinct CDR3 sequences, about a fifth of them seen just once. Sequencing was performed on CD8+ T cells from cultured PBMCs, taken from culture after CMV antigen stimulation. The receptor was isolated from a human donor in good health (CMV status not recorded). Some clones in this sample may be carry-over from other donors' samples. The chain is built from TRBV6-5 and TRBJ2-7; 9 nucleotides agree with TRBD1. The CDR3 reads CASSYSRTGAYEQYF. DNA for the CDR3: TGTGCCAGCAGTTACTCGAGGACAGGGGCCTACGAGCAGTACTTC.